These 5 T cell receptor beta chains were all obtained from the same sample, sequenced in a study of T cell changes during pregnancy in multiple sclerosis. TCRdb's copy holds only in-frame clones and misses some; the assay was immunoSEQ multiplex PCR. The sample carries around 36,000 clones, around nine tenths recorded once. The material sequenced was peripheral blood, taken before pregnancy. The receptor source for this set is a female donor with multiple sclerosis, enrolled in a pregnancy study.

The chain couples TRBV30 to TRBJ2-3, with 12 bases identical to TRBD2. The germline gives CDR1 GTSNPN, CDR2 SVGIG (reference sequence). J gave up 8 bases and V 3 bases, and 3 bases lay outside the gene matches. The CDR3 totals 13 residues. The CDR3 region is CAWSTTSGGTQYF. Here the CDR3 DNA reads TGTGCCTGGAGCACGACTAGCGGGGGTACGCAGTATTTT.

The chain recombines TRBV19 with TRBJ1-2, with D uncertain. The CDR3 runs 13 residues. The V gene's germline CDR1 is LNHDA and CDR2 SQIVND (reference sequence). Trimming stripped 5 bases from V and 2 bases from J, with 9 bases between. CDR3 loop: CASSLTGNYGYTF. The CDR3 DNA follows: TGTGCCAGTAGTTTGACGGGGAACTATGGCTACACCTTC.

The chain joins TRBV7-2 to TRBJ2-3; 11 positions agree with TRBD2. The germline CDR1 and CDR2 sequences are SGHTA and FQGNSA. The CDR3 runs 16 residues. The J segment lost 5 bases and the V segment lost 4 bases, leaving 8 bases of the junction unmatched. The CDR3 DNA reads TGTGCCAGCAGCTCCATTAGCGGGAGGGGTGGAGATACGCAGTATTTT. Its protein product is CASSSISGRGGDTQYF.

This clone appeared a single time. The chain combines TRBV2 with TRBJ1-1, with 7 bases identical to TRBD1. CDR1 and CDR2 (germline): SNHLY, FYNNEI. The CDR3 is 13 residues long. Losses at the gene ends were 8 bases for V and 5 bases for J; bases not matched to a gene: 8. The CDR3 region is CASGRQGETEAFF. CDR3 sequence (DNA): TGTGCCAGCGGCCGACAGGGAGAGACTGAAGCTTTCTTT.

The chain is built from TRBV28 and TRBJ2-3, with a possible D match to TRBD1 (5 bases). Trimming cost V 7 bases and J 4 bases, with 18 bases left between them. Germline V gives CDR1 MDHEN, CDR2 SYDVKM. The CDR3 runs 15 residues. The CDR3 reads CASISPGAVADTQYF. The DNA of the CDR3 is TGTGCCAGCATTTCGCCTGGGGCAGTCGCAGATACGCAGTATTTT.